This T cell receptor beta chain was sequenced in a study of T cells in Graves' hyperthyroidism and ophthalmopathy. Study-wide points: Among clonotypes expanded in thyroid above 0.001, most were also found in blood.

CDR3 length equals 16 residues. V lost 2 bases, J lost 2 bases, and 14 bases lay in between. Germline loops: CDR1 SGHTA, CDR2 FQGNSA. This clonotype appeared many times. Its specificity is unknown. It was RNA transcripts that yielded the amplified TCR beta CDR3 regions. TCR CDR3 underwent first-round RT-PCR with the HTBI primer set. One entry per CDR3 protein, called by TCRdb with MiXCR from the multiplex PCR reads. The profile shows about 740,000 distinct CDR3 sequences, 13% to 15% of them singletons. Those with hyperthyroidism were 18 to 65 years old, newly diagnosed, and ill for under 2 months. The sequencing sample was made of blood. The rearrangement joins TRBV7-2 to TRBJ2-3; D gene uncertain. The source of this sequence is a woman aged 18-29 years with Graves' hyperthyroidism. CDR3 sequence reads: CASSLYEPTLTDTQYF. CDR3 DNA: TGTGCCAGCAGCTTATATGAACCGACGCTCACAGATACGCAGTATTTT.